The 4 T cell receptor beta chains below all came from one sample that was sequenced in a study of T-cell reconstitution after alpha-beta-depleted transplantation in children listed by TCRdb under 2016. The receptor library was made with PCR. The run used an Illumina HiSeq 2500. TCR libraries were prepared with molecular barcoding, using unique molecular identifiers to normalize TCRbeta repertoire quantification. TCRdb itself trimmed the public reads at Q25 with fastp, ran MiXCR and retained productive beta chains. Rows are unified per CDR3 protein, each entry keeping the most common DNA and genes. The sample contains hundreds of thousands of distinct CDR3 sequences, roughly 23% of them found a single time. Of the sample, about 2.5% falls within the top ten clones. The sample's treatment or condition label, in plain terms: allogeneic hematopoietic cell transplantation with graft depleted of TCRalphabeta T cells and CD19 B cells.

Sequencing was performed on PBMCs, taken before TCRalphabeta/CD19-depleted stem cell transplant. The receptors were sampled from a girl aged 2 to 10 with Fanconi anemia, due to receive a stem cell transplant.

The V gene is TRBV12-3 or TRBV12-4, the J gene TRBJ2-7; 13 nucleotides line up with TRBD2. The J segment lost 4 bases and the V segment lost 3 bases, leaving 9 bases of the junction unmatched. The CDR3 is 17 residues long. Written as DNA, the CDR3 is TGTGCCAGCAGTTTTTGGACTAGCGGGAGTCTTGGGTACGAGCAGTACTTC. This translates into CASSFWTSGSLGYEQYF.

The chain recombines TRBV7-9 with TRBJ2-1; TRBD2 matches at 14 bases. V shed 4 bases and J 8 bases; nucleotides not matched to a gene: 4. The CDR3 loop spans 15 amino acids. The germline V gene has CDR1 SEHNR and CDR2 FQNEAQ (reference sequence). The CDR3 coding sequence is TGTGCCAGCAGCTCGGGACTAGCGGGAGTCGATGAGCAGTTCTTC. It is translated as CASSSGLAGVDEQFF.

This clonotype was detected ten times or more. The chain recombines TRBV10-3 with TRBJ2-1; 9 positions match TRBD1. This CDR3 comprises 16 residues. Germline lookup yields CDR1 ENHRY and CDR2 SYGVKD. The V segment lost 4 bases and the J segment 3 bases; nucleotides outside the gene matches: 7. The CDR3 DNA is TGTGCCATCAGTGTGACAGGGGGTAAATTCTACAATGAGCAGTTCTTC. Translated: CAISVTGGKFYNEQFF.

In this sample, this clonotype turned up many times. The chain has TRBV20-1 and TRBJ2-7; TRBD2 matches 8 bases. The trim removed 6 bases at V and 3 bases at J, leaving 19 bases unmatched. Germline loops: CDR1 DFQATT, CDR2 SNEGSKA (reference sequence). This CDR3 contains 17 residues. Here the CDR3 DNA reads TGCAGTGCCCGCGTACACTTTGGGACTAGTGGTAACTACGAGCAGTACTTC. Its translation: CSARVHFGTSGNYEQYF.